Listed below are T cell receptor beta chains from one sample, sequenced in a study of beta chain features in type 1 diabetes. Method: immunoSEQ multiplex PCR; TCRdb's copy keeps in-frame clones and lacks some. The sample includes a few hundred thousand clones, around 20% of them seen just once. Sequences were obtained from naive CD4+ T cells from blood. The receptors were gathered from a young woman in good health. The CDR3 runs from the conserved cysteine through the conserved F or W. A D gene is named only where the DNA matches it firmly. Clone size, where shown, is once, few, many, or a class for clones that have expanded.

>few|TRBD1|TRBJ1-5|TRBV5-1
TGCGCCAGTCGACAGGGGGCCAATCAGCCCCAGCATTTT
CASRQGANQPQHF
>-|TRBD2|TRBJ2-3|TRBV2
TGTGCCAGCAGTGGCCTCAACGGGGGGGTCCAGTATTTT
CASSGLNGGVQYF
>-|TRBD2|TRBJ2-1|TRBV2
TGTGCCAGCAACCTAGCGGGAGGCAATGAGCAGTTCTTC
CASNLAGGNEQFF
>-|-|TRBJ2-1|TRBV5-1
TGCGCCAGCAGCTTCGGACAGCAATACAATGAGCAGTTCTTC
CASSFGQQYNEQFF
>-|-|TRBJ2-1|TRBV9
TGTGCCAGCAGCCCCGGACAATCCTACAATGAGCAGTTCTTC
CASSPGQSYNEQFF
>few|TRBD2|TRBJ2-3|TRBV2
TGTGCCAGCAGGCTACTAGCGGGGGGGCCGGTAGATACGCAGTATTTT
CASRLLAGGPVDTQYF
>few|-|TRBJ2-7|TRBV5-6
TGTGCCAGTCGACCTCTGGCGGGACTCCCCTACGAGCAGTACTTC
CASRPLAGLPYEQYF
>-|TRBD1|TRBJ1-1|TRBV7-6
TGTGCCAGCAGCTACGGACAGGGGAGTATGAACACTGAAGCTTTCTTT
CASSYGQGSMNTEAFF
>-|TRBD2|TRBJ2-3|TRBV7-2
TGTGCCAGCAGCTCCCGGACTAGCGGCTTTTTCACAGATACGCAGTATTTT
CASSSRTSGFFTDTQYF
>few|TRBD1|TRBJ1-1|TRBV7-9
TGTGCCAGCAGCTACAGGGGTACTGAAGCTTTCTTT
CASSYRGTEAFF
>-|TRBD1|TRBJ2-7|TRBV5-6
TGTGCCAGCAGCTTGGGACAGGGCCTTTGGGAGCAGTACTTC
CASSLGQGLWEQYF
>-|-|TRBJ2-5|TRBV5-1
TGCGCCAGCAGCCGTGGTCTCAGCCGGGACTCCTCTCAAGAGACCCAGTACTTC
CASSRGLSRDSSQETQYF
>-|-|TRBJ2-1|TRBV4-2
TGTGCCAGCCGTGGAGATAACAATGAGCAGTTCTTC
CASRGDNNEQFF
>few|-|TRBJ2-7|TRBV5-1
TGCGCCAGCCATACTCCCGAACAGGGTCGCGAGCAGTACTTC
CASHTPEQGREQYF
>few|TRBD1|TRBJ2-3|TRBV27
TGTGCCAGCAGCCATGACAGGGTCCATACAGATACGCAGTATTTT
CASSHDRVHTDTQYF
>few|-|TRBJ1-4|TRBV20-1
TGCAGTGCTAGACCACAGGAAAAACTGTTTTTT
CSARPQEKLFF
>-|-|TRBJ1-2|TRBV6-5
TGTGCCACCCTACGAGAGGATAGCTATGGCTACACCTTC
CATLREDSYGYTF
>few|-|TRBJ1-1|TRBV5-4
TGTGCCAGCAGCTTACAGGATCTGAACACTGAAGCTTTCTTT
CASSLQDLNTEAFF
>few|-|TRBJ2-7|TRBV5-1
TGCGCCAGCAGCTTGGAACCAGGGATAACCTACGAGCAGTACTTC
CASSLEPGITYEQYF
>few|TRBD2|TRBJ2-1|TRBV5-1
TGCGCCAGCAGCGGACTAGCGGGAGTAACCTACAATGAGCAGTTCTTC
CASSGLAGVTYNEQFF
>few|-|TRBJ2-1|TRBV11-2
TGTGCCAGCAGCTTAGCTCGGGACAATGAGCAGTTCTTC
CASSLARDNEQFF
>-|-|TRBJ2-3|TRBV30
TGTGCCTGGAGTGCCTTACTAGTCCGCCTGTATTTT
CAWSALLVRLYF
>few|TRBD1|TRBJ1-1|TRBV29-1
TGCAGCGTTGAAGATGAGACAGGGAGAGCTTTCTTT
CSVEDETGRAFF
>few|TRBD2|TRBJ2-3|TRBV4-1
TGCGCCAGCAGCCAGCCGGGACTAGCCTCCCCAGATACGCAGTATTTT
CASSQPGLASPDTQYF
>few|-|TRBJ1-1|TRBV5-1
TGCGCCAGCAGCTTGACAGTGAACACTGAAGCTTTCTTT
CASSLTVNTEAFF
>few|-|TRBJ2-6|TRBV4-1
TGCGCCAGCAGCAGAGAGGGGGCTGGGGCCAACGTCCTGACTTTC
CASSREGAGANVLTF